This T cell receptor beta chain emerged from a study of cytomegalovirus exposure and HLA in healthy donors. Broader study findings: It emerged from a later analysis that several of the most significant clusters appeared to be linked to common viral pathogens. Researchers catalogued some 160 TCR beta chains as cytomegalovirus-associated. Both high specificity and high sensitivity reportedly marked the classifier's diagnosis of cytomegalovirus status.

This CDR3 contains 15 residues. Germline V gene data show CDR1 as KGHSH and CDR2 as LQKENI. Trimming took 2 bases from V and 6 from J, leaving 14 bases between them. Comments on this clone: Its cognate antigen is unknown.

In the PCR, 60 Vbeta and 13 Jbeta primers were used. As originally analysed: Later work found 65 million to 85 million unique TCR beta chains, with roughly 11 million shared. Only in-frame clones appear in the TCRdb table, and some are missing; sequencing was by immunoSEQ multiplex PCR. D and trimming come from the DNA, and the V and J calls and clone size come from that table. This sample has over 150,000 clones, with about 71% found just once. V gene TRBV18 combines with J gene TRBJ1-5, with D perhaps TRBD1 (5 bases). This receptor was taken from a woman aged 25 to 45 in good health and CMV-seronegative. Sequences were obtained from PBMCs. CDR3 DNA: TGTGCCAGCTCACCAAGGGGCACAGTTGGTCAGCCCCAGCATTTT. Translating gives CASSPRGTVGQPQHF.